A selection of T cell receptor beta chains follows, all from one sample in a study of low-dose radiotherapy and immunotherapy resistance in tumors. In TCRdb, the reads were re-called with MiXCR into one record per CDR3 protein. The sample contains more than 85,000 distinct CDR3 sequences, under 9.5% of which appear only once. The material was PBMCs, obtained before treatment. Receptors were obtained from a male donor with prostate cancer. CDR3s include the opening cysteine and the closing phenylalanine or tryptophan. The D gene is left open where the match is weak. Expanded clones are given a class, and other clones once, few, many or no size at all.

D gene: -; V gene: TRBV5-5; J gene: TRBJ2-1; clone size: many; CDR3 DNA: TGTGCCACACAGCGGGTTACCTACAATGAGCAGTTCTTC; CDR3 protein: CATQRVTYNEQFF
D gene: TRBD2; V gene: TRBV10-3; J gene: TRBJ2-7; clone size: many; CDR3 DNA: TGTGCCATTACGGTCGAGCGGGGCGAGCAGTACTTC; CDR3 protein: CAITVERGEQYF
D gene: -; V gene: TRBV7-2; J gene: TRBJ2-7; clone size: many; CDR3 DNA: TGTGCCAGCAGCCTCGGTAGTAGATTCGAGCAGTACTTC; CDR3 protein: CASSLGSRFEQYF
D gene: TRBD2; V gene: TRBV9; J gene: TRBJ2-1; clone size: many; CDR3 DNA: TGTGCCAGCAGCTCCACTAGCGATCTTAGCGATGAGCAGTTCTTC; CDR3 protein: CASSSTSDLSDEQFF
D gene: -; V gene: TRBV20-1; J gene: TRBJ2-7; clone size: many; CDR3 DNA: TGCAGTGCTAGAGATCCCACAGCCTGGAGGAGCTCCTACGAGCAGTACTTC; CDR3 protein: CSARDPTAWRSSYEQYF
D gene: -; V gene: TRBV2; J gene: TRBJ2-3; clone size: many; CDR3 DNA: TGTGCCAGCAGGCCCAGGACTTTCACAGATACGCAGTATTTT; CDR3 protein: CASRPRTFTDTQYF
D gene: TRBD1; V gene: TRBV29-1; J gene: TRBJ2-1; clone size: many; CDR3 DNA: TGCTCAACCCGGGACAGGGTGGATGAGCAGTTCTTC; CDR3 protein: CSTRDRVDEQFF
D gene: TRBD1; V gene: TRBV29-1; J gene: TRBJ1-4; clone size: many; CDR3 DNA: TGCAGCGTTGCGCGGACAGGGGGCGGTAATGAAAAACTGTTTTTT; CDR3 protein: CSVARTGGGNEKLFF
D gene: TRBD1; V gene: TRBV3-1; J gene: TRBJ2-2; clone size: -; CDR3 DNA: TGTGCCAGCAGCCTAGAAGCCCGGACAGGGCCTGTAGACACCGGGGAGCTGTTTTTT; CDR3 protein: CASSLEARTGPVDTGELFF
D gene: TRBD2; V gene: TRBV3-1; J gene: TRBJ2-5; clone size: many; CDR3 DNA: TGTGCCAGCAGCCCTGGACTAGCGGGACAACCCCAGTACTTC; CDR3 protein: CASSPGLAGQPQYF
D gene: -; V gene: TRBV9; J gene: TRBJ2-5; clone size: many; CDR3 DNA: TGTGCCAGCAGCGTAGTGGAGCAAGAGACCCAGTACTTC; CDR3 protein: CASSVVEQETQYF
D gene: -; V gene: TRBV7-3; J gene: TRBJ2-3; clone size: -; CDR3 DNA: TGTGCCAGCAGCTTAACCACCGGGTCTAGCACAGATACGCAGTATTTT; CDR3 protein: CASSLTTGSSTDTQYF
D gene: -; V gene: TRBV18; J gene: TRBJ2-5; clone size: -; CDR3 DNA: TGTGCCAGCTCACCACCTGGGGTAGGGACCCAGTACTTC; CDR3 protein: CASSPPGVGTQYF
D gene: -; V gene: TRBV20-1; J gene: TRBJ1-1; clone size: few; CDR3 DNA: TGCAGTGCTAGAGATCCGGGCAGGGGGAACACTGAAGCTTTCTTT; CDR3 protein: CSARDPGRGNTEAFF
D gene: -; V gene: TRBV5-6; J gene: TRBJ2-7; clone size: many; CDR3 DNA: TGTGCCAGCAGCCTTGGTAGGGTAGGGGGGTACGAGCAGTACTTC; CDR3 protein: CASSLGRVGGYEQYF
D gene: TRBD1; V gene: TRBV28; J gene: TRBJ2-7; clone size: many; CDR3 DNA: TGTGCCAGCACCCCCCCCACTGGACAGGGGAAATTGTACGAGCAGTACTTC; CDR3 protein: CASTPPTGQGKLYEQYF
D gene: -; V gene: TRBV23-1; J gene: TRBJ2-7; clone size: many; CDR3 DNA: TGCGCCAGCAGTCAATCTCGTAAAGGGGACGGGTACGAGCAGTACTTC; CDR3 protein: CASSQSRKGDGYEQYF
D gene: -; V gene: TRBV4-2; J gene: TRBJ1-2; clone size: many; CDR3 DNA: TGTGCCAGCAGCCACCCAACCGACAGTTCCGGCTACACCTTC; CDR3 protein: CASSHPTDSSGYTF
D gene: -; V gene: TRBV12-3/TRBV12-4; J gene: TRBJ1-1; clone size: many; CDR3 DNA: TGTGCCAGCAGCTTCCGGGAGCCGGCTTTCTTT; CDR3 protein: CASSFREPAFF
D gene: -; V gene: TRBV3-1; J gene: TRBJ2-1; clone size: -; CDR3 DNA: TGTGCCAGCAGCTACAACAACAACAATGAGCAGTTCTTC; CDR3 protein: CASSYNNNNEQFF
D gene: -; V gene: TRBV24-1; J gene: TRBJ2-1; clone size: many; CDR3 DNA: TGTGCCACCAGTGATCCCGGACAGCAGTACAATGAGCAGTTCTTC; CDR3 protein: CATSDPGQQYNEQFF
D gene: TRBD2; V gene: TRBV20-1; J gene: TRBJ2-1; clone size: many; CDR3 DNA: TGCAGTGCTAGAGAGTACGGGACTAGCGGTTATTACAATGAGCAGTTCTTC; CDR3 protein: CSAREYGTSGYYNEQFF